These 32 T cell receptor beta chains came from one sample sequenced in a study of graft-versus-host responses after intestinal transplantation. For these receptors, no antigen is known. Assay: immunoSEQ multiplex PCR; the TCRdb copy retains only in-frame clones and omits some. The sample records more than 70,000 clones, about 90% being singletons. The sequenced sample was unstimulated CD8+ T cells sorted from spleen or lymph node cells, obtained before transplant. The receptors come from a human donor who was the organ donor for an intestinal transplant.

The genes are TRBV7-9 and TRBJ1-2, with TRBD1 matching 10 bases. This CDR3 is built from 17 residues. V dropped 5 bases and J dropped 2; count of bases not matched to a gene: 11. The germline CDR1 and CDR2 sequences are SEHNR and FQNEAQ (reference sequence). The CDR3 nucleotides are TGTGCCAGCAGCCGAACCGGGACAGGGGATTGGAACTATGGCTACACCTTC. It yields the protein CASSRTGTGDWNYGYTF.

V gene TRBV9 combines with J gene TRBJ2-3, with 7 bases fitting TRBD2. CDR3 length: 13 amino acids. V was clipped by 7 bases and J by 2 bases; unmatched bases: 4. Germline V gene lookup returns CDR1 SGDLS and CDR2 YYNGEE. The DNA of the CDR3 is TGTGCCAGCTACGGGGGGTTCACAGATACGCAGTATTTT. Translated: CASYGGFTDTQYF.

The V and J genes are TRBV29-1 and TRBJ1-2; D unresolved. The CDR3 runs 13 residues. Trimming removed 1 base at V and 7 bases at J, with 13 bases between. Germline loops: CDR1 SQVTM, CDR2 ANQGSEA. CDR3 loop: CSVEGGGYPGYTF. The CDR3 DNA follows: TGCAGCGTTGAAGGGGGAGGGTATCCTGGCTACACCTTC.

This clone was detected once. The rearrangement uses TRBV2 and TRBJ2-1, with TRBD1 identical over 10 bases. The CDR3 contains 14 residues. J was trimmed by 6 bases and V by 6 bases; bases with no gene match: 5. Looked up from germline, CDR1 is SNHLY and CDR2 is FYNNEI. DNA of the CDR3: TGTGCCAGCAGAGACAGGGGGCTGGGCAATGAGCAGTTCTTC. This sequence encodes CASRDRGLGNEQFF.

CDR3 sequence (DNA): TGTGCCAGCAGCCAAGATTCCACGAGCGGAGAGACCCAGTACTTC. Encoded protein: CASSQDSTSGETQYF. The genes are TRBV14 and TRBJ2-5, with D perhaps TRBD2 (5 bases). Per germline, CDR1 SGHDN and CDR2 FVKESK. V was cut by 0 bases and J by 4 bases, with 12 bases left in between. CDR3 length: 15 amino acids.

The rearrangement joins TRBV13 to TRBJ2-2, with 7 nucleotides matching TRBD1. Losses at the gene ends were 5 bases for V and 1 base for J; bases not matched to a gene: 4. Germline V CDR1 and CDR2: PRHDT, FYEKMQ (reference sequence). The CDR3 totals 15 residues. For the CDR3, the DNA is TGTGCCAGCAGCCAAGACAGGGTGAACACCGGGGAGCTGTTTTTT. It codes for CASSQDRVNTGELFF.

In DNA form, the CDR3 reads TGTGCCAGTAGGGGACAGGGTTGGATTCAGCCCCAGCATTTT. As protein: CASRGQGWIQPQHF. The chain uses TRBV27 and TRBJ1-5; 9 nucleotides line up with TRBD1. V gave up 9 bases and J gave up 6 bases; unmatched junction bases: 9. CDR3 length: 14 amino acids. Per germline, CDR1 MNHEY and CDR2 SMNVEV (reference sequence).

The V call is TRBV11-1, the J call TRBJ2-5; 11 positions agree with TRBD2. The DNA end favors TRBJ2-7, so the J call may be wrong. Looked up from germline, CDR1 is SGHAT and CDR2 is FQDESV (reference sequence). The CDR3 consists of 16 residues. CDR3 residues: CASSLTSGGITYEQYF. DNA of the CDR3: TGTGCCAGCAGCTTAACTAGCGGGGGCATTACCTACGAGCAGTACTTC.

This chain links TRBV11-1 with TRBJ1-2, with D possibly matching TRBD1 (5 bases). Per germline, CDR1 SGHAT and CDR2 FQDESV (reference sequence). The germline V and J ends were trimmed by 10 bases and 2 bases, with 23 bases remaining between them. The CDR3 has 16 residues. CDR3 protein: CATLYVWAGSNYGYTF. In DNA form, the CDR3 reads TGTGCCACCCTCTATGTATGGGCAGGGTCGAACTATGGCTACACCTTC.

The chain employs TRBV5-1 and TRBJ2-3; possibly TRBD2 for D (7 bases). The CDR3 consists of 15 residues. Trimming pared 1 base from V and 2 bases from J, leaving 11 bases between. Per the germline V gene, CDR1 is SGHRS and CDR2 is YFSETQ. This chain's CDR3 is CASSLRGGPTDTQYF. The DNA for the CDR3 is TGCGCCAGCAGCTTGAGGGGGGGCCCCACAGATACGCAGTATTTT.

The CDR3 here is CASSLSKPGWEETQYF. The CDR3 nucleotides read TGTGCCAGCAGTTTATCGAAGCCCGGGTGGGAAGAGACCCAGTACTTC. The rearrangement uses TRBV27 and TRBJ2-5; D is unclear. Germline V gives CDR1 MNHEY, CDR2 SMNVEV (reference sequence). Trimming took 0 bases from V and 3 from J, leaving 14 bases between them. The CDR3 runs to 16 residues.

This sequence joins TRBV11-2 and TRBJ2-7; D is possibly TRBD2 (5 bases). The germline V and J ends were trimmed by 3 bases and 2 bases, with 8 bases remaining between them. This CDR3 has 13 residues. CDR1 SGHAT and CDR2 FQNNGV come from the germline V gene. In DNA form, the CDR3 reads TGTGCCAGCAGCTTCGGGGTTCCCTACGAGCAGTACTTC. Amino acids: CASSFGVPYEQYF.

The chain is built from TRBV19 and TRBJ2-2; a weak D match, TRBD2 (6 bases). CDR3 length: 14 residues. With 4 bases removed from V and 6 bases from J, the gap between germline ends came to 12 bases. Germline CDR1 and CDR2: LNHDA and SQIVND (reference sequence). In nucleotides, the CDR3 is TGTGCCAGTAGTACGGGACTCCCGGCCGGGGAGCTGTTTTTT. Protein sequence: CASSTGLPAGELFF.

V is TRBV27 and J is TRBJ2-1; 10 nucleotides match TRBD1. This CDR3 spans 12 amino acids. Germline CDR1 MNHEY, CDR2 SMNVEV (reference sequence). In DNA form, the CDR3 reads TGTGCGGTCGGGACAGGGGTGGATGAGCAGTTCTTC. Its protein is CAVGTGVDEQFF.

The CDR3: CASSLLADTQYF. CDR3 in DNA: TGTGCCAGCAGCTTATTAGCAGATACGCAGTATTTT. This chain connects TRBV7-2 to TRBJ2-3, with D unresolved. Germline V CDR1 and CDR2: SGHTA, FQGNSA. The V end was cut by 2 bases, the J end by 4 bases, with 4 bases between. The CDR3 loop spans 12 amino acids.

The chain uses TRBV7-7 and TRBJ2-7; TRBD2 might be the D (5 bases). CDR1 SSHAT and CDR2 FNYEAQ come from the germline V gene (reference sequence). With 3 bases removed from V and 1 base from J, the gap between germline ends came to 7 bases. CDR3 length: 13 amino acids. CDR3 DNA sequence: TGTGCCAGCAGCTTCGGGGTATCCTACGAGCAGTACTTC. Its translation: CASSFGVSYEQYF.

The chain carries TRBV7-9 and TRBJ2-7, with D possibly TRBD1 on 5 matching bases. Deletions cut 0 bases from V and 3 bases from J, with 12 bases between. This CDR3 spans 15 amino acids. Germline assignment: CDR1 SEHNR and CDR2 FQNEAQ (reference sequence). The chain's CDR3 is CASSLAEAGHYEQYF. CDR3 coding DNA: TGTGCCAGCAGCTTAGCCGAAGCAGGGCACTACGAGCAGTACTTC.

This chain links TRBV6-7 with TRBJ2-5; 7 nucleotides align to TRBD1. TRBV6-7 is an ORF, and what it does is uncertain. After removal of 4 bases from V and 4 bases from J, the junction contained 6 bases not matched to a gene. CDR3 size: 14 residues. For the CDR3, the DNA is TGTGCCAGCAGTTCCAACAACAGGGGAGAGACCCAGTACTTC. This sequence encodes CASSSNNRGETQYF.

Details on this clone: This CDR3 fails to terminate in the conserved phenylalanine or tryptophan, so it likely reflects a read error. CDR3 sequence (DNA): TGCGCCAGCAGCCAAGCTGGACAGTCTAATTCACCCCTCCACCTT. As protein: CASSQAGQSNSPLHL. The V gene is TRBV4-1, the J gene TRBJ1-6; maybe TRBD1 (6 bases). The CDR3 has 15 residues. Germline V gene data show CDR1 as MGHRA and CDR2 as YSYEKL. Trimming left V 1 base short and J 6 bases short, with 10 bases between.

The V call is TRBV6-1, the J call TRBJ2-7; tentative D call: TRBD2 (6 bases). Germline V gives CDR1 MNHNS, CDR2 SASEGT. The CDR3 is 13 amino acids. Trimming pared 10 bases from V and 5 bases from J, leaving 18 bases between. The CDR3 protein is CAIKLAGSNEQYF. The CDR3, as DNA: TGTGCCATTAAGTTGGCGGGGTCCAACGAGCAGTACTTC.

This chain joins TRBV18 and TRBJ2-5; 7 bases line up with TRBD1. From germline, CDR1 is KGHSH and CDR2 LQKENI. V was clipped by 2 bases and J by 2 bases; unmatched bases: 11. The CDR3 spans 17 residues. The CDR3 loop is CASSPADRMIEQETQYF. Written as DNA, the CDR3 is TGTGCCAGCTCACCAGCGGACAGGATGATAGAACAAGAGACCCAGTACTTC.

This clone was seen just once. The gene calls are TRBV7-9 and TRBJ1-2; unclear D gene. CDR3 length: 16 amino acids. CDR1 and CDR2 (germline): SEHNR, FQNEAQ (reference sequence). Trimming stripped 5 bases from V and 3 bases from J, with 19 bases between. The CDR3 reads CASSPEGVGRHYGYTF. In nucleotides, the CDR3 is TGTGCCAGCAGCCCCGAGGGCGTAGGGCGCCACTATGGCTACACCTTC.

The chain recombines TRBV4-1 with TRBJ1-2, with 10 bases identical to TRBD1. This CDR3 comprises 17 residues. With 0 bases clipped from V and 4 bases from J, the junction kept 8 bases outside the gene matches. Germline lookup yields CDR1 MGHRA and CDR2 YSYEKL. The CDR3 sequence is CASSQDDGTGASYGYTF. DNA for the CDR3: TGCGCCAGCAGCCAAGATGATGGGACAGGGGCCTCCTATGGCTACACCTTC.

This chain uses TRBV9 with TRBJ1-5; TRBD1 matches at 7 bases. The germline gives CDR1 SGDLS, CDR2 YYNGEE. V dropped 4 bases and J dropped 5; count of bases not matched to a gene: 6. The CDR3 extends over 14 amino acids. Here the CDR3 reads CASSPTGVDQPQHF. The CDR3 DNA reads TGTGCCAGCAGCCCTACAGGGGTTGATCAGCCCCAGCATTTT.

The J gene is TRBJ1-6, the V gene TRBV28; maybe TRBD1 (5 bases). The CDR3 has 16 residues. V was trimmed by 1 base and J by 7 bases, leaving 14 bases between them. Germline CDR1 and CDR2: MDHEN and SYDVKM. CDR3 in amino acids: CASSLLRPGGNSPLHF. The CDR3 bases are TGTGCCAGCAGTTTATTGCGGCCGGGGGGGAATTCACCCCTCCACTTT.

The rearrangement uses TRBV9 and TRBJ2-2, with D possibly matching TRBD1 (5 bases). This CDR3 has 17 amino acids. V lost 3 bases to trimming and J lost 1 base, with 16 bases between them. Germline V gene lookup returns CDR1 SGDLS and CDR2 YYNGEE. The CDR3 DNA is TGTGCCAGCAGCGGATCCAATCAGGACAAGAACACCGGGGAGCTGTTTTTT. Amino acid sequence: CASSGSNQDKNTGELFF. The entire variable domain, with the rest obtained from reference TRBV9 and TRBJ2-2, is as follows: DSGVTQTPKHLITATGQRVTLRCSPRSGDLSVYWYQQSLDQGLQFLIQYYNGEERAKGNILERFSAQQFPDLHSELNLSSLELGDSALYFCASSGSNQDKNTGELFFGEGSRLTVL.

The chain recombines TRBV4-1 with TRBJ1-1, with 12 bases aligning to TRBD1. Germline loops: CDR1 MGHRA, CDR2 YSYEKL. The V and J ends lost 3 bases and 0 bases, in that order; junction bases with no gene match: 14. The CDR3 extends over 20 amino acids. The CDR3 sequence is CASSHSTPGQGATLNTEAFF. CDR3 bases: TGCGCCAGCAGCCACAGTACTCCGGGACAGGGGGCCACCTTGAACACTGAAGCTTTCTTT.

This chain connects TRBV10-2 to TRBJ2-1; 11 positions match TRBD2. The CDR3 consists of 19 residues. CDR1 is WSHSY, CDR2 SAAADI, per germline. The V segment lost 0 bases and the J segment 0 bases; nucleotides outside the gene matches: 7. DNA of the CDR3: TGCGCCAGCAGTGAGTCGGTGACTAGCGGGGTTTCCTCCTACAATGAGCAGTTCTTC. This gives the protein CASSESVTSGVSSYNEQFF.

This chain connects TRBV11-2 to TRBJ1-2, with 7 bases aligning to TRBD1. The germline gives CDR1 SGHAT, CDR2 FQNNGV. The CDR3 covers 15 residues. V lost 3 bases to trimming and J lost 5 bases; unmatched junction nucleotides: 9. Here the CDR3 reads CASSLAPGTVYGYTF. CDR3 nucleotides: TGTGCCAGCAGCTTGGCACCCGGGACAGTGTATGGCTACACCTTC.

This clone has just one count. The chain couples TRBV6-5 to TRBJ1-3; D gene uncertain. The ends were cut back, 6 bases at V and 6 bases at J, with 6 bases in the middle. The germline CDR1 and CDR2 sequences are MNHEY and SVGAGI. The CDR3 is 11 residues long. CDR3 protein: CASSTVNTIYF. The CDR3 coding sequence is TGTGCCAGCAGCACTGTAAACACCATATATTTT.

The chain employs TRBV27 and TRBJ1-5; no definite D call. Germline V gives CDR1 MNHEY, CDR2 SMNVEV (reference sequence). This CDR3 contains 12 residues. Trimming removed 6 bases from V and 4 bases from J, with 7 bases in between. The CDR3 DNA reads TGTGCCAGCAGACAGCATAATCAGCCCCAGCATTTT. As protein: CASRQHNQPQHF.

This clone was counted only a few times. The chain recombines TRBV4-1 with TRBJ1-1; D is ambiguous. CDR3 length: 15 amino acids. Trimming stripped 4 bases from V and 2 bases from J, with 14 bases between. Germline assignment: CDR1 MGHRA and CDR2 YSYEKL. The CDR3 region has the DNA TGCGCCAGCAGCCCCTTAGAAGAGCTCAACACTGAAGCTTTCTTT. This gives the protein CASSPLEELNTEAFF.